Following are 7 T cell receptor beta chains from one sample sequenced in a study of T cell responses to AZD1222 COVID-19 vaccine. Assay used: immunoSEQ multiplex PCR; TCRdb lists only in-frame clones, some missing. This table holds 110,000 to 150,000 clones, 90% to 95% found once. Sequenced here: peripheral blood, sampled on day 0 of AZD1222 vaccination. All receptors derive from an adult in good health.

The rearrangement links TRBV29-1 to TRBJ1-2; the D is unclear. Trimming pared 7 bases from V and 1 base from J, leaving 7 bases between. There are 11 residues in the CDR3. Germline CDR1 is SQVTM and CDR2 is ANQGSEA. Here the CDR3 DNA reads TGCAGCGGAACGATTAACTATGGCTACACCTTC. Amino acid sequence: CSGTINYGYTF. Using reference TRBV29-1 and TRBJ1-2 for the parts outside the CDR3, the full variable domain is SAVISQKPSRDICQRGTSLTIQCQVDSQVTMMFWYRQQPGQSLTLIATANQGSEATYESGFVIDKFPISRPNLTFSTLTVSNMSPEDSSIYLCSGTINYGYTFGSGTRLTVV.

The V gene is TRBV19, the J gene TRBJ1-1; TRBD1 matches 8 bases. The CDR3 spans 16 residues. The germline V gene has CDR1 LNHDA and CDR2 SQIVND (reference sequence). J was trimmed by 1 base and V by 2 bases; bases with no gene match: 6. The CDR3 DNA reads as TGTGCCAGTAGTATACGTATCAGGGGGCCGAACACTGAAGCTTTCTTT. It encodes CASSIRIRGPNTEAFF.

The chain carries TRBV18 and TRBJ1-2, with no clear D. The CDR3 has 15 amino acids. Trimming removed 1 base at V and 7 bases at J, with 16 bases between. Germline V gene data show CDR1 as KGHSH and CDR2 as LQKENI. The chain's CDR3 is CASSPLSVHGLGYTF. The CDR3 bases are TGTGCCAGCTCACCACTTTCAGTCCACGGCCTTGGCTACACCTTC.

About this clone itself: At one of its ends the junction is not consistent with the germline gene, which may arise from a read error. CDR3 nucleotide sequence: TGTGCCAGCAGAGAAGACAGGGACCTGCAGTACACTGAAGCTTTCTTT. It yields the protein CASREDRDLQYTEAFF. The V gene is TRBV6-1, the J gene TRBJ1-1, with 7 positions matching TRBD1. The CDR3 is 16 amino acids. The germline gives CDR1 MNHNS, CDR2 SASEGT.

Many counts were recorded for this clone. The chain joins TRBV19 to TRBJ1-2, with D unclear. This CDR3 region has 14 residues. Germline V gives CDR1 LNHDA, CDR2 SQIVND (reference sequence). Between the trimmed V and J ends, which lost 5 bases and 4 bases, there was a span of 14 bases. CDR3 DNA: TGTGCCAGTAGTCTCCTTACAGATTTCTATGGCTACACCTTC. Encoded protein: CASSLLTDFYGYTF.

The gene calls are TRBV6-5 and TRBJ1-2; D unclear. Germline V lookup: CDR1 MNHEY, CDR2 SVGAGI. The CDR3 has 11 residues. V lost 8 bases, J lost 5 bases, and 9 bases lay in between. The DNA for the CDR3 is TGTGCCAGCGCCCATTGGTATGGCTACACCTTC. This codes for CASAHWYGYTF.

On this clone itself: Distinct nucleotide sequences in the sample also encode this CDR3. The V gene is TRBV7-2, the J gene TRBJ2-7; D not resolved. The CDR3 covers 12 residues. The germline V gene encodes CDR1 SGHTA and CDR2 FQGNSA. Trimming left V 1 base short and J 4 bases short, with 5 bases between. CDR3 DNA sequence: TGTGCCAGCAGCTTAGTAGGATACGAGCAGTACTTC. Its translation is CASSLVGYEQYF.